What follows are 8 T cell receptor beta chains derived from one specimen sequenced in a study of CD8 T cells in ankylosing spondylitis. MiXCR was run by TCRdb on the 5' RACE reads, yielding one entry per CDR3 protein. Here the sample spans about 39,000 distinct CDR3 sequences, about 3% being singletons. Source material: blood, either unsorted or a sorted T cell fraction (not recorded which). Receptor source: a male donor with ankylosing spondylitis or in good health (not recorded which).

This clonotype was observed many times. V usage is TRBV9 and J usage is TRBJ2-1, with D uncertain. CDR1 is SGDLS and CDR2 is YYNGEE in the germline V gene. The germline V and J ends were trimmed by 0 bases and 1 base, with 11 bases remaining between them. This CDR3 has 16 residues. CDR3 DNA sequence: TGTGCCAGCAGCGTAGAGGCCAGAAGTTCCTACAATGAGCAGTTCTTC. Its translation: CASSVEARSSYNEQFF.

This clonotype has a count of ten or more. This chain joins TRBV9 and TRBJ1-6; D possibly corresponds to TRBD1 (6 bases). The CDR3 covers 16 residues. Trimming pared 0 bases from V and 9 bases from J, leaving 16 bases between. CDR1 is SGDLS and CDR2 is YYNGEE in the germline V gene. The CDR3 DNA sequence: TGTGCCAGCAGCGTAGAGGGGGGGGTTTACCCTTCACCCCTCCACTTT. Translation: CASSVEGGVYPSPLHF.

At least ten counts were recorded for this clonotype. This chain uses TRBV9 with TRBJ2-1, with D possibly being TRBD2 (5 bases). The CDR3 totals 16 residues. The V end was cut by 4 bases, the J end by 2 bases, with 16 bases between. Germline loops: CDR1 SGDLS, CDR2 YYNGEE. CDR3 in amino acids: CASSPEGPATYNEQFF. Written as DNA, the CDR3 is TGTGCCAGCAGCCCAGAGGGTCCAGCCACCTACAATGAGCAGTTCTTC. Using reference TRBV9 and TRBJ2-1 for the parts outside the CDR3, the full variable domain is DSGVTQTPKHLITATGQRVTLRCSPRSGDLSVYWYQQSLDQGLQFLIQYYNGEERAKGNILERFSAQQFPDLHSELNLSSLELGDSALYFCASSPEGPATYNEQFFGPGTRLTVL.

This clonotype has a count of ten or more. This chain connects TRBV9 to TRBJ2-3, with D tentatively TRBD1 or TRBD2 (5 bases each). This CDR3 contains 17 residues. V was shortened by 0 bases and J by 2 bases, with 16 bases between the two germline ends. Germline V gene lookup returns CDR1 SGDLS and CDR2 YYNGEE. In nucleotides, the CDR3 is TGTGCCAGCAGCGTAGACTGGGGGAGCCACCTCACAGATACGCAGTATTTT. Amino acid sequence: CASSVDWGSHLTDTQYF.

This clonotype was seen many times. This chain links TRBV9 with TRBJ2-5; D may be TRBD2 (5 bases). Per germline, CDR1 SGDLS and CDR2 YYNGEE. The CDR3 loop spans 13 amino acids. Trimming left V 0 bases short and J 13 bases short, with 16 bases between. This chain's CDR3 is CASSVGKEAILYF. Here the CDR3 DNA reads TGTGCCAGCAGCGTAGGGAAGGAGGCCATTCTGTACTTC.

In its sample, this clonotype was seen many times. The V gene is TRBV9, the J gene TRBJ1-6; TRBD1 matches 8 bases. This CDR3 has 14 amino acids. Germline CDR1 and CDR2: SGDLS and YYNGEE. Trimming removed 7 bases from V and 9 bases from J; junction bases left unmatched: 9. The CDR3 reads CASGGQGFFSPLHF. CDR3 nucleotide sequence: TGTGCCAGCGGAGGACAGGGCTTTTTTTCACCCCTCCACTTT.

This clonotype showed up many times. The rearrangement joins TRBV9 to TRBJ2-5, with 10 bases lining up with TRBD1. The CDR3 has 16 residues. Germline V CDR1 and CDR2: SGDLS, YYNGEE. V trimming: 4 bases; J trimming: 3 bases; junction bases outside the gene matches: 9. The CDR3 is CASSTPGQGLEETQYF. CDR3 nucleotide sequence: TGTGCCAGCAGCACCCCGGGACAGGGGTTGGAAGAGACCCAGTACTTC.

This clonotype came up many times. V usage is TRBV9 and J usage is TRBJ1-2, with a weak D call TRBD1 (5 bases). The CDR3 sequence is 20 residues long. Germline V gene sequence: CDR1 SGDLS, CDR2 YYNGEE. V lost 4 bases and J lost 0, with 28 bases in between. Here the CDR3 DNA reads TGTGCCAGCAGCCCCACGGGGGGGTTCGCCGGAGAGCCGGCTAACTATGGCTACACCTTC. Amino acid sequence: CASSPTGGFAGEPANYGYTF.